The TCR beta chain described here comes from a study of T-cell reconstitution after alpha-beta-depleted transplantation in children. Broader study findings: Surviving recipient T cells and intrathymic progenitors accounted for some patients' high TCRbeta diversity at day 60.

To note about this clonotype: As yet, its antigen is unknown.

The V end was cut by 0 bases, the J end by 0 bases, with 14 bases between. The germline V gene has CDR1 LGHNA and CDR2 YNFKEQ. The CDR3 length is 17 residues. Unique molecular identifiers were incorporated during preparation of the TCRbeta library. TCRdb re-called the PCR reads through MiXCR, storing one row per CDR3 protein. The sample consists of around 440,000 distinct CDR3 sequences, 16% of them appearing once. Sequencing was performed on PBMCs, mostly from graft donor cells, taken 360 days after TCRalphabeta/CD19-depleted stem cell transplant. The sequence was obtained from a boy in the first two years of life who had a stem cell transplant for Wiskott-Aldrich syndrome, so the T cells may come from the graft donor. The rearrangement joins TRBV4-2 to TRBJ2-5; D possibly matches TRBD1 or TRBD2 (6 bases each). CDR3 sequence: CASSQDRGTSYQETQYF. Written as DNA, the CDR3 is TGTGCCAGCAGCCAAGATCGGGGGACATCGTACCAAGAGACCCAGTACTTC.